These T cell receptor beta chains were read from a single sample in a study of control samples from healthy donors and cancer patients. The method was immunoSEQ multiplex PCR; TCRdb's version includes in-frame clones alone and lacks a portion of them. This table has some 80,000 clones, approximately 90% appearing once. Input material: PBMCs. All receptors derive from a woman aged 60-75 years with head and neck cancer. Each CDR3 is given with its conserved first and last residue. Each record gives: J gene, D gene, V gene, clone size, CDR3 protein, CDR3 DNA. D genes are given only for firm matches. Clone sizes are given selectively: once, few, many, or a class where the clone is expanded.

TRBJ2-5	NA	TRBV7-8	once	CASSHSSFIWGEETQYF	TGTGCCAGCAGCCATAGTTCCTTTATATGGGGGGAAGAGACCCAGTACTTC
TRBJ2-7	NA	TRBV12-3/TRBV12-4	NA	CASSLTGLYEQYF	TGTGCCAGCAGTTTAACGGGACTCTACGAGCAGTACTTC
TRBJ2-4	TRBD2	TRBV28	NA	CASSLGGGTKNIQYF	TGTGCCAGCAGCCTTGGGGGGGGTACCAAAAACATTCAGTACTTC
TRBJ1-4	NA	TRBV7-2	few	CASSPTSGGTGEKLFF	TGTGCCAGCAGCCCTACGTCGGGGGGGACCGGTGAAAAACTGTTTTTT
TRBJ2-3	NA	TRBV18	NA	CASSPWDGSTDTQYF	TGTGCCAGCTCACCATGGGACGGAAGCACAGATACGCAGTATTTT
TRBJ1-1	TRBD1	TRBV29-1	NA	CSAPGTGNTEAFF	TGCAGCGCCCCCGGGACAGGGAACACTGAAGCTTTCTTT
TRBJ2-1	TRBD2	TRBV5-5	NA	CASSPTGTSVDNEQFF	TGTGCCAGCAGCCCCACCGGGACTAGCGTGGACAATGAGCAGTTCTTC
TRBJ2-3	NA	TRBV30	NA	CAWKSRGADTQYF	TGTGCCTGGAAATCCCGGGGAGCAGATACGCAGTATTTT
TRBJ2-1	NA	TRBV4-2	NA	CASSQDLNRGNYNEQFF	TGTGCCAGCAGCCAAGATTTGAATAGGGGCAACTACAATGAGCAGTTCTTC
TRBJ2-1	TRBD2	TRBV11-2	NA	CASSLVLAGYNEQFF	TGTGCCAGCAGCTTAGTGCTAGCGGGGTACAATGAGCAGTTCTTC
TRBJ1-5	NA	TRBV11-2	NA	CASSLDRSYQPQHF	TGTGCCAGCAGCTTAGACAGATCCTATCAGCCCCAGCATTTT
TRBJ1-1	NA	TRBV7-6	NA	CASSFIAENTEAFF	TGTGCCAGCAGCTTTATCGCGGAGAACACTGAAGCTTTCTTT
TRBJ1-2	NA	TRBV5-4	NA	CASKEALSNYGYTF	TGTGCCAGCAAGGAGGCCTTAAGTAACTATGGCTACACCTTC
TRBJ1-3	NA	TRBV10-3	NA	CAIGTGNTIYF	TGTGCCATCGGGACCGGAAACACCATATATTTT
TRBJ2-1	TRBD2	TRBV7-6	NA	CASSPRGGSGSSYNEQFF	TGTGCCAGCAGCCCCCGCGGTGGTAGCGGGAGCTCCTACAATGAGCAGTTCTTC
TRBJ2-7	TRBD1	TRBV2	NA	CASSVRGAGGSYEQYF	TGTGCCAGCTCCGTTCGTGGGGCAGGGGGCTCCTACGAGCAGTACTTC
TRBJ2-1	TRBD2	TRBV24-1	NA	CATSESGLANNEQFF	TGTGCCACCAGTGAGTCGGGACTAGCAAACAATGAGCAGTTCTTC
TRBJ2-5	TRBD2	TRBV19	NA	CASSIDLGEAGVRETQYF	TGTGCCAGTAGTATAGATCTAGGTGAAGCGGGAGTCCGGGAGACCCAGTACTTC
TRBJ2-7	NA	TRBV29-1	NA	CSVEIQGYEQYF	TGCAGCGTTGAAATACAGGGCTACGAGCAGTACTTC
TRBJ1-2	NA	TRBV28	NA	CASSFVELTVHGYTF	TGTGCCAGCAGTTTTGTTGAGCTGACAGTTCATGGCTACACCTTC
TRBJ2-3	TRBD2	TRBV19	NA	CASSARLAGRTDTQYF	TGTGCCAGTAGTGCGAGACTAGCGGGACGCACAGATACGCAGTATTTT
TRBJ1-4	NA	TRBV4-1	NA	CASSQERMRAGGEKLFF	TGCGCCAGCAGCCAAGAAAGGATGAGAGCCGGCGGAGAAAAACTGTTTTTT
TRBJ2-2	TRBD1	TRBV5-1	NA	CASSIRAQGDTGELFF	TGCGCCAGCAGCATTCGGGCACAGGGGGACACCGGGGAGCTGTTTTTT
TRBJ2-1	NA	TRBV7-7	NA	CASSLVPQRDEQFF	TGTGCCAGCAGCTTAGTGCCCCAAAGGGATGAGCAGTTCTTC
TRBJ2-1	TRBD2	TRBV18	NA	CASSEEIAGAYNEQFF	TGTGCCAGCTCAGAAGAAATAGCGGGAGCCTACAATGAGCAGTTCTTC
TRBJ2-1	NA	TRBV11-3	NA	CASSGKVTNEQFF	TGTGCCAGCAGCGGAAAAGTTACGAATGAGCAGTTCTTC
TRBJ2-1	NA	TRBV24-1	NA	CATSDSLEQFF	TGTGCCACCAGTGATTCCCTCGAGCAGTTCTTC
TRBJ2-7	NA	TRBV27	few	CASGDGFLSYEQYF	TGTGCCAGCGGGGACGGTTTTCTCTCCTACGAGCAGTACTTC
TRBJ2-7	NA	TRBV6-6	few	CASKRDGSFSYEQYF	TGTGCCAGCAAAAGGGACGGTAGTTTCTCCTACGAGCAGTACTTC